The T cell receptor beta chain under discussion was sequenced for a study of T cells in localized non-small cell lung cancer. Findings of the study overall: Adjacent lung tissue had a median roughly 62 of the top 100 clones found in the tumor.

CDR3 size: 14 residues. Looked up from germline, CDR1 is GTSNPN and CDR2 is SVGIG (reference sequence). The V gene lost 4 bases and the J gene lost 1 base, with 13 bases spanning the gap. Concerning this clone: As yet, its antigen is unknown.

Assay used: immunoSEQ multiplex PCR; TCRdb lists only in-frame clones, some missing. The sample includes fewer than 25,000 clones, about nine tenths of them seen just once. The sample consisted of peripheral blood, taken before any cancer treatment. The chain links TRBV30 to TRBJ2-5; TRBD2 might be the D (5 bases). The clonotype originates from a woman aged 40-69 years with stage I lung adenocarcinoma. CDR3 amino acids: CAWNRGALQETQYF. The CDR3 DNA sequence: TGTGCCTGGAACCGGGGAGCCCTCCAAGAGACCCAGTACTTC.